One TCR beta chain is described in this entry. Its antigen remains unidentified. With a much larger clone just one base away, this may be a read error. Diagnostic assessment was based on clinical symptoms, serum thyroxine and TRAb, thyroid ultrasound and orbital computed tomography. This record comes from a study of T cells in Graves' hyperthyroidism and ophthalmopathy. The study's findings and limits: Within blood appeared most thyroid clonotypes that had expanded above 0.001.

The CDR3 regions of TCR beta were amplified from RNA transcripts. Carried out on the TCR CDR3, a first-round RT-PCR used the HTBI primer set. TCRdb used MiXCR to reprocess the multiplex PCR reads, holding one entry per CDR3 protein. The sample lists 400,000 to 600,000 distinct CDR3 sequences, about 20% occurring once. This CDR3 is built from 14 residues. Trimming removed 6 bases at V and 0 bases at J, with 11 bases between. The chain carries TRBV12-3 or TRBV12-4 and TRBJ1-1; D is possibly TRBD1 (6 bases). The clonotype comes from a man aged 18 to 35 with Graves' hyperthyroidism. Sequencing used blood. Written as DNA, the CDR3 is TGTGCCAGCAGAACCGACAGGATGAACACTGAAGCTTTCTTT. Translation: CASRTDRMNTEAFF.